This T cell receptor beta chain appears in the sequencing data of a study of T-cell reconstitution after alpha-beta-depleted transplantation in children. Study-wide points: T-cell numbers and diversity, one year after transplant, stemmed largely from T cells that were newly produced.

The authors prepared the TCRbeta library with unique molecular identifiers. TCRdb reprocessed the PCR reads via MiXCR and lists one record per CDR3 protein. Among about 200,000 distinct CDR3 sequences listed, about 8.2% were seen once. The CDR3 loop spans 15 amino acids. Trimming took off 7 bases at V and 0 bases at J, with 14 bases between the two ends. CDR1 is SGHRS and CDR2 is YFSETQ in the germline V gene. This clonotype was seen more than once but under ten times. Antigen: not known. The genes are TRBV5-1 and TRBJ2-1; D not certain. This specimen was PBMCs, mostly from graft donor cells, taken 360 days after TCRalphabeta/CD19-depleted stem cell transplant. This sequence originates from a male patient aged 2-15 years who had a stem cell transplant for acute myeloid leukemia, so the T cells may come from the graft donor. The CDR3: CASATAPASYNEQFF. CDR3 in DNA: TGCGCCAGCGCCACGGCCCCGGCCTCCTACAATGAGCAGTTCTTC.